Listed below are T cell receptor beta chains from one sample, sequenced in a study of control samples from healthy donors and cancer patients. The table came from immunoSEQ multiplex PCR; TCRdb's copy has only in-frame clones and leaves some out. This table has tens of thousands of clones, 85% appearing once. What was sequenced was PBMCs. The receptors were gathered from a man in his 60s with head and neck cancer. The CDR3 runs from the conserved cysteine through the conserved F or W. A D gene is named only where the DNA matches it firmly. For some rows the clone size is stated as once, few or many, or as a class when expanded; others skip it.

abundance: NA; j_gene: TRBJ2-7; d_gene: NA; v_gene: TRBV11-2; CDR3aa: CASSYLGSPFYEQYF; CDR3nt: TGTGCCAGCAGCTACCTAGGGTCACCCTTCTACGAGCAGTACTTC
abundance: few; j_gene: TRBJ1-2; d_gene: NA; v_gene: TRBV7-9; CDR3aa: CASSSQGARAHGYTF; CDR3nt: TGTGCCAGCAGCTCCCAGGGAGCCCGGGCCCATGGCTACACCTTC
abundance: NA; j_gene: TRBJ2-1; d_gene: NA; v_gene: TRBV5-8; CDR3aa: CASSLKRLVKHNEQFF; CDR3nt: TGTGCCAGCAGCTTGAAGAGACTAGTAAAGCACAATGAGCAGTTCTTC
abundance: NA; j_gene: TRBJ2-5; d_gene: TRBD1; v_gene: TRBV5-8; CDR3aa: CAGGQAHQETQYF; CDR3nt: TGTGCCGGGGGACAGGCCCACCAAGAGACCCAGTACTTC
abundance: NA; j_gene: TRBJ2-6; d_gene: TRBD1; v_gene: TRBV18; CDR3aa: CASSPNQGAPSGANVLTF; CDR3nt: TGTGCCAGCTCACCAAACCAGGGGGCACCGTCTGGGGCCAACGTCCTGACTTTC
abundance: NA; j_gene: TRBJ2-2; d_gene: NA; v_gene: TRBV13; CDR3aa: CASSLGRFSPGELFF; CDR3nt: TGTGCCAGCAGCTTAGGCCGATTTAGTCCCGGGGAGCTGTTTTTT
abundance: NA; j_gene: TRBJ1-1; d_gene: NA; v_gene: TRBV29-1; CDR3aa: CSVQGFGSIMNTEAFF; CDR3nt: TGCAGCGTACAGGGTTTTGGCTCTATCATGAACACTGAAGCTTTCTTT
abundance: NA; j_gene: TRBJ2-2; d_gene: NA; v_gene: TRBV18; CDR3aa: CASSPQQNTGELFF; CDR3nt: TGTGCCAGCTCACCACAACAAAACACCGGGGAGCTGTTTTTT
abundance: few; j_gene: TRBJ2-2; d_gene: TRBD2; v_gene: TRBV5-1; CDR3aa: CASSLALQREDTGELFF; CDR3nt: TGCGCCAGCAGCTTGGCCCTTCAGCGGGAGGACACCGGGGAGCTGTTTTTT
abundance: NA; j_gene: TRBJ2-5; d_gene: NA; v_gene: TRBV6-6; CDR3aa: CASSLADKRETQYF; CDR3nt: TGTGCCAGCAGCCTAGCTGACAAGAGAGAGACCCAGTACTTC
abundance: NA; j_gene: TRBJ1-1; d_gene: NA; v_gene: TRBV5-1; CDR3aa: CASREQGNTEAFF; CDR3nt: TGCGCCAGCCGGGAACAGGGGAACACTGAAGCTTTCTTT
abundance: few; j_gene: TRBJ1-1; d_gene: NA; v_gene: TRBV9; CDR3aa: CASSQQGEGTEAFF; CDR3nt: TGTGCCAGCAGCCAACAGGGCGAGGGCACTGAAGCTTTCTTT
abundance: NA; j_gene: TRBJ1-2; d_gene: NA; v_gene: TRBV2; CDR3aa: CASVRGYYGYTF; CDR3nt: TGTGCCAGCGTTAGGGGATACTATGGCTACACCTTC
abundance: NA; j_gene: TRBJ2-2; d_gene: NA; v_gene: TRBV27; CDR3aa: CASSQINTGELFF; CDR3nt: TGTGCCAGCAGTCAGATAAATACCGGGGAGCTGTTTTTT
abundance: NA; j_gene: TRBJ2-1; d_gene: NA; v_gene: TRBV7-3; CDR3aa: CASSPPGANEQFF; CDR3nt: TGTGCCAGCAGCCCACCGGGGGCAAATGAGCAGTTCTTC
abundance: NA; j_gene: TRBJ1-1; d_gene: TRBD1; v_gene: TRBV30; CDR3aa: CAWSIGTANTEAFF; CDR3nt: TGTGCCTGGAGTATCGGGACAGCGAACACTGAAGCTTTCTTT
abundance: NA; j_gene: TRBJ2-3; d_gene: NA; v_gene: TRBV7-2; CDR3aa: CASSLWGGGTDTQYF; CDR3nt: TGTGCCAGCAGCTTATGGGGCGGAGGCACAGATACGCAGTATTTT